This T cell receptor beta chain was recorded in a study of shared clonotypes between healthy human individuals. The germline CDR1 and CDR2 sequences are LNHDA and SQIVND (reference sequence). This CDR3 has 16 amino acids. V gave up 4 bases and J gave up 2 bases; unmatched junction bases: 11. Clones were sequenced by immunoSEQ multiplex PCR, and TCRdb holds only the in-frame ones, with some missing. The sample has roughly 650,000 clones; 95% to 98% are singletons. The source is a woman in her twenties or thirties in good health. Sequencing used naive CD4+ T cells sorted from blood. Subset here: CD45RA+ positively selected. J is TRBJ2-7 and V is TRBV19, with 7 bases aligning to TRBD2. The CDR3 nucleotides are TGTGCCAGTAGTAAGCGGGATCGGGGTGCTCCCTACGAGCAGTACTTC. It encodes CASSKRDRGAPYEQYF.